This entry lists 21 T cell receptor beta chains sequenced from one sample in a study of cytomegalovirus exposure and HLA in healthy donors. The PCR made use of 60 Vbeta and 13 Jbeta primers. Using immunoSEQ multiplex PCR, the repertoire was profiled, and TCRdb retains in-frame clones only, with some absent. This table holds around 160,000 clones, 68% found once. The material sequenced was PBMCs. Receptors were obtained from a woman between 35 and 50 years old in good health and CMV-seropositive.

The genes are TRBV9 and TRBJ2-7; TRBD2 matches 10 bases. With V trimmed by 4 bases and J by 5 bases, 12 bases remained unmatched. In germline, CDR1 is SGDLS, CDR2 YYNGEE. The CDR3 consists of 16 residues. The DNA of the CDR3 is TGTGCCAGCAGCCCTGAGCGGGGGGGCCGGTTCGACGAGCAGTACTTC. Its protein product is CASSPERGGRFDEQYF. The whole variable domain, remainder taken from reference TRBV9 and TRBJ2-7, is DSGVTQTPKHLITATGQRVTLRCSPRSGDLSVYWYQQSLDQGLQFLIQYYNGEERAKGNILERFSAQQFPDLHSELNLSSLELGDSALYFCASSPERGGRFDEQYFGPGTRLTVT.

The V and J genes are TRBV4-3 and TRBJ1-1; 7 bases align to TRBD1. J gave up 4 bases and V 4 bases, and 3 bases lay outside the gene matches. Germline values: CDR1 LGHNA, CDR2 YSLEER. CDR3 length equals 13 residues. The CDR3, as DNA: TGCGCCAGCAGCCCGACAGGGCGCACTGAAGCTTTCTTT. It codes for CASSPTGRTEAFF.

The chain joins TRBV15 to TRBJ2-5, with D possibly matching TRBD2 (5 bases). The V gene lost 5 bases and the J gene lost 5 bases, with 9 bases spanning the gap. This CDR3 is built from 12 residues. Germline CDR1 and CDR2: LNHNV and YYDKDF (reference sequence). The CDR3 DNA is TGTGCCACCAGCCCCGGGGAGGAGACCCAGTACTTC. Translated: CATSPGEETQYF.

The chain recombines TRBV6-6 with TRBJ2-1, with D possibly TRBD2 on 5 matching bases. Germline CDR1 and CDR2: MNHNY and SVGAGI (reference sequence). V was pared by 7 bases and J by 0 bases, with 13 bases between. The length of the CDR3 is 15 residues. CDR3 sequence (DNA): TGTGCCAGCATCGCGGGCTCCAGCTCCTACAATGAGCAGTTCTTC. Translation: CASIAGSSSYNEQFF.

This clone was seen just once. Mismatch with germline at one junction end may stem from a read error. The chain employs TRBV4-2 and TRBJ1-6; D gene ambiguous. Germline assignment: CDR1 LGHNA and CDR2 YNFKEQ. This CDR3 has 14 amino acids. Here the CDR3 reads CASSSETSNSPLNF. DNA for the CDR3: TGTGCCAGCAGCAGTGAAACATCCAATTCACCCCTCAACTTT.

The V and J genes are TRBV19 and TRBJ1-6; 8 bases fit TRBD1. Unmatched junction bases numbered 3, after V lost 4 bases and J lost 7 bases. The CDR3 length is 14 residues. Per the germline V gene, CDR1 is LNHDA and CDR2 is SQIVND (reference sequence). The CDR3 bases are TGTGCCAGTAGTACCACAGGGGGGAATTCACCCCTCCACTTT. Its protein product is CASSTTGGNSPLHF.

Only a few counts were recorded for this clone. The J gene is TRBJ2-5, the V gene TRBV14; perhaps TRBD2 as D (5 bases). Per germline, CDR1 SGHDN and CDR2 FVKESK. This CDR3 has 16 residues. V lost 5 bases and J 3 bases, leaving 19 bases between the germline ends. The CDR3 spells CASSTMGRGSEETQYF. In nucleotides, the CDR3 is TGTGCCAGCAGCACAATGGGTCGGGGATCGGAAGAGACCCAGTACTTC.

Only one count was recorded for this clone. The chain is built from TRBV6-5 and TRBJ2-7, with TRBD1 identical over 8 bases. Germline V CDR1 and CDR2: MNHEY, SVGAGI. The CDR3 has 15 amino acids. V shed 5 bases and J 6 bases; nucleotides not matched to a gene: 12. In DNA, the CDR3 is TGTGCCAGCAGTGTCACCGGGACAGGAATTTCCGAGCAGTACTTC. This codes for CASSVTGTGISEQYF.

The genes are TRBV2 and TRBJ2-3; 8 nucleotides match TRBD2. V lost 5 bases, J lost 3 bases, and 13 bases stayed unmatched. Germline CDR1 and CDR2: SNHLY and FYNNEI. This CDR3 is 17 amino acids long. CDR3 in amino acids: CASSFSGARLRTDTQYF. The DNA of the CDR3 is TGTGCCAGCAGTTTTAGCGGGGCCCGCCTACGGACAGATACGCAGTATTTT.

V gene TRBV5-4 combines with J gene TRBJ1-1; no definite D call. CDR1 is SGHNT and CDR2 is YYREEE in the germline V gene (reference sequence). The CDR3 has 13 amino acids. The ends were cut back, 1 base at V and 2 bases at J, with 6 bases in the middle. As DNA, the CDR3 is TGTGCCAGCAGCTTGTCAGATAACACTGAAGCTTTCTTT. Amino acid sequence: CASSLSDNTEAFF.

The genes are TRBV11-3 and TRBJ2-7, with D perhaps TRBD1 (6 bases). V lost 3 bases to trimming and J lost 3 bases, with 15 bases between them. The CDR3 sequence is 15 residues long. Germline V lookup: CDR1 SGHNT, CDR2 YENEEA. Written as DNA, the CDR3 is TGTGCCAGCAGCTTCGGTACAGGGCCCAGCTACGAGCAGTACTTC. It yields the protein CASSFGTGPSYEQYF.

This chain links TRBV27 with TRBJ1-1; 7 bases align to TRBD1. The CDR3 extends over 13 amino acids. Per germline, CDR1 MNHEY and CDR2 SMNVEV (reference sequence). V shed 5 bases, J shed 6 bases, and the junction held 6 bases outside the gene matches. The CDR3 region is CASSPGQLPEAFF. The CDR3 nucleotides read TGTGCCAGCAGTCCGGGACAGTTACCTGAAGCTTTCTTT.

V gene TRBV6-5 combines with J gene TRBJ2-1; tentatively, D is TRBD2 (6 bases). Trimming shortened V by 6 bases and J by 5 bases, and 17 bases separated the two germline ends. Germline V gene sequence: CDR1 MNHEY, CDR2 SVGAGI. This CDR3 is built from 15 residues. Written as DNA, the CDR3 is TGTGCCAGCAGCCAAGGAGGGCCAACCCACAATGAGCAGTTCTTC. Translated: CASSQGGPTHNEQFF.

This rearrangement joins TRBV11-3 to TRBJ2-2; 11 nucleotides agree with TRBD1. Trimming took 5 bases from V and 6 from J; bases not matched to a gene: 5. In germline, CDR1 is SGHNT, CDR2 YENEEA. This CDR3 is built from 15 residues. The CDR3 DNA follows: TGTGCCAGCAGCAAGGACAGGGGGCTCGCCGGGGAGCTGTTTTTT. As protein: CASSKDRGLAGELFF.

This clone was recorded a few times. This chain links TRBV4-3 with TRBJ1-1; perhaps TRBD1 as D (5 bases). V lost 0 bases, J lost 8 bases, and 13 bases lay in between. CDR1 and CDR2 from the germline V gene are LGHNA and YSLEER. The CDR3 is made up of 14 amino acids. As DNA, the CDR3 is TGCGCCAGCAGCCAAGATGGGGGGAGGGCCGAAGCTTTCTTT. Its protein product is CASSQDGGRAEAFF.

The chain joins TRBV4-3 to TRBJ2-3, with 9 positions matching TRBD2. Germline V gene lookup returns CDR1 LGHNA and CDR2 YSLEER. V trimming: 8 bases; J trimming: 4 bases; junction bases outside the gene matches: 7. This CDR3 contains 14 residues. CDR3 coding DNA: TGCGCCAGCGGGGCGGGGGGGCTTGCAGATACGCAGTATTTT. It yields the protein CASGAGGLADTQYF.

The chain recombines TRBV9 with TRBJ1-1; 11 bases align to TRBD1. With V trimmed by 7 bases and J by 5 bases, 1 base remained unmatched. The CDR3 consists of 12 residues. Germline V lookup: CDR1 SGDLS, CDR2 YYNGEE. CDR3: CASGQGATEAFF. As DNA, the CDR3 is TGTGCCAGCGGACAGGGGGCTACTGAAGCTTTCTTT.

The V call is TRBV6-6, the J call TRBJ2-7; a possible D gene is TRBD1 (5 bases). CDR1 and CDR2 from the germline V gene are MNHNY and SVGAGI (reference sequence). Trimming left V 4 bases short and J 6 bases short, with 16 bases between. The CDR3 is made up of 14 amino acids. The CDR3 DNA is TGTGCCAGCAGTTGGGATCAGACAGACCCCGAGCAGTACTTC. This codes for CASSWDQTDPEQYF.

The CDR3 loop reads CSANQGKAFF. CDR3 in DNA: TGCAGTGCTAACCAGGGCAAAGCTTTCTTT. The chain joins TRBV20-1 to TRBJ1-1, with D possibly matching TRBD1 (5 bases). V was cut by 4 bases and J by 9 bases, with 9 bases left in between. Germline CDR1 and CDR2: DFQATT and SNEGSKA (reference sequence). This CDR3 region has 10 residues.

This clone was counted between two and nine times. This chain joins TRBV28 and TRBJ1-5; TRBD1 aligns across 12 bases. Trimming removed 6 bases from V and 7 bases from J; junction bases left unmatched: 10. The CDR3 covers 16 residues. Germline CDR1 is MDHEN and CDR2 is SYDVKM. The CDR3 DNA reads TGTGCCAGCAGACCCGGGACAGGGGGCTGGGAGCAGCCCCAGCATTTT. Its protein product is CASRPGTGGWEQPQHF.

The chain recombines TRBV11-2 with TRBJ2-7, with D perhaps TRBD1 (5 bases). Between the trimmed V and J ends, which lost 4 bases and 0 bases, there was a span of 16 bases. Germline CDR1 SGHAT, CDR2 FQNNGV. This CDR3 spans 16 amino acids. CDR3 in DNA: TGTGCCAGCAGCTCTGGACACACAGGTTCCTCCTACGAGCAGTACTTC. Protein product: CASSSGHTGSSYEQYF.